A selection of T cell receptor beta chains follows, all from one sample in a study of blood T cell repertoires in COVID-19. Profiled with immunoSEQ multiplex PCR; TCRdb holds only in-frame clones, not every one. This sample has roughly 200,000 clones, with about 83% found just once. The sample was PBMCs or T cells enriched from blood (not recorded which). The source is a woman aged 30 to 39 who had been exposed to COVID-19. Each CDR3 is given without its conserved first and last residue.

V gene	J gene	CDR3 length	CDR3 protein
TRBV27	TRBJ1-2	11	ASSPGLTYGYT
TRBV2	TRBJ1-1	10	ASRLGGVEAF
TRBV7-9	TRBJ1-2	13	ASSLEGGAWYGYT
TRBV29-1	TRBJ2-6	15	SVSVFDRGLGANVLT
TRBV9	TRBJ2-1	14	ASSVAQAGGYNEQF
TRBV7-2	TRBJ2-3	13	ASSLKAGRTDTQY
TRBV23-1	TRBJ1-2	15	ASSQSGGGKGDYGYT
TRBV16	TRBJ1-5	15	ASSGRGAPHSNQPQH
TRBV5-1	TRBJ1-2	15	ASSSFWTGGPNYGYT
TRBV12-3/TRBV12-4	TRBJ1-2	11	ASSFVGVTGYT
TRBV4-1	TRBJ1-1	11	ASNHRGLAKAF
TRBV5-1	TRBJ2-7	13	ASRTGTSGIYEQY
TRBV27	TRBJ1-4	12	ASSLYGGLEKLF
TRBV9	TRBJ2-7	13	ASSVGYGNSYEQY
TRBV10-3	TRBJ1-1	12	AISNKGLDTEAF
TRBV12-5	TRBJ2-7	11	ASGLVAQGKQY
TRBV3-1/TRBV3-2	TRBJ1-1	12	ASSQAQGDTEAF